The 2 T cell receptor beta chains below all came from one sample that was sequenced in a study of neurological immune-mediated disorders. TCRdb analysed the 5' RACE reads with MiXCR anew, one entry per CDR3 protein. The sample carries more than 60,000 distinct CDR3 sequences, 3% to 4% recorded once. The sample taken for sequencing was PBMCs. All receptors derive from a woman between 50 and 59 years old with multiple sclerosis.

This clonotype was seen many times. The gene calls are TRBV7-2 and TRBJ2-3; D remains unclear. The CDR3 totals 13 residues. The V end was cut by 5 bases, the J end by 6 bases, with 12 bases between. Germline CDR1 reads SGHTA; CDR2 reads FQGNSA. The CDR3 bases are TGTGCCAGCAGCCCCCACACGCTGGATACGCAGTATTTT. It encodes CASSPHTLDTQYF.

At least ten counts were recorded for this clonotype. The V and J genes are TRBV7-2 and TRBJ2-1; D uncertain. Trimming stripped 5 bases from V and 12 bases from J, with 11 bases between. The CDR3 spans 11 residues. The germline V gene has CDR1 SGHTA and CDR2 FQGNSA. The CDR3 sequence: CASSLPARQFF. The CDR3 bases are TGTGCCAGCAGCCTCCCGGCCAGGCAGTTCTTC. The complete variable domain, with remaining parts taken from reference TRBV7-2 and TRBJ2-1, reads GAGVSQSPSNKVTEKGKDVELRCDPISGHTALYWYRQSLGQGLEFLIYFQGNSAPDKSGLPSDRFSAERTGGSVSTLTIQRTQQEDSAVYLCASSLPARQFFGPGTRLTVL.